Detailed here is one TCR beta chain. The table came from immunoSEQ multiplex PCR; TCRdb's copy has only in-frame clones and leaves some out. The table includes 74,000 or so clones, about 88% detected once. The data originate from a study of control samples from healthy donors and cancer patients. The sample comprised blood. The receptor's source is a man in his fifties in good health.

Here the CDR3 reads CASSSDRVYSPLHF. DNA for the CDR3: TGTGCCAGCTCATCTGACAGGGTGTATTCACCCCTCCACTTT. The chain recombines TRBV18 with TRBJ1-6; 7 bases agree with TRBD1. This CDR3 spans 14 amino acids. Unmatched junction bases numbered 6, after V lost 5 bases and J lost 8 bases. The germline V gene has CDR1 KGHSH and CDR2 LQKENI. Drawing the rest from reference TRBV18 and TRBJ1-6, the complete variable domain is NAGVMQNPRHLVRRRGQEARLRCSPMKGHSHVYWYRQLPEEGLKFMVYLQKENIIDESGMPKERFSAEFPKEGPSILRIQQVVRGDSAAYFCASSSDRVYSPLHFGNGTRLTVT.